This TCR beta chain was retrieved from a study of blood T cell repertoires in COVID-19 (dated by TCRdb to about 2020). Concerning the study at large: The collaborator samples originated in the United States, Italy and Spain and spanned the acute and convalescent phases of COVID-19. The material from the prospective study consisted of cDNA or gDNA derived from T cells, B-cell-depleted T cells, or PBMCs. The dataset comprised deeply sampled blood TCRbeta repertoires from subjects exposed to, actively infected with, or recovered from COVID-19. The repertoires were made available in a free public database intended to serve as a resource for research on the immune response to SARS-CoV-2. The samples were drawn from the first 160 participants of the ongoing ImmuneRACE study and from about 1,200 subjects provided by 6 global collaborators. The sample metadata nearly always contained a de-identified subject ID, COVID-19 status, age in years and sex. Where HLA class I and class II types were available, the types were taken from metadata supplied by the sample provider, not from assay-based typing. Study-wide findings and limitations: Clinical and demographic metadata were provided uncurated, with the amount varying by source and participant.

A second Seattle source provided samples from volunteer blood donors who had recovered from COVID-19. Collaborating institutions collected whole blood in K2EDTA tubes following their own protocols. For TCRbeta analysis, collaborators shipped samples as frozen whole blood, isolated PBMCs, or DNA extracted from either of those sample types. On this clone itself: This receptor's antigen is unknown. Nothing much larger sits one base from this clone, and base qualities are not available.

TCRbeta CDR3 regions were amplified from genomic DNA using the immunoSEQ Assay, a bias-controlled multiplex PCR. In the source study's methods: Within the assay, amplification of reference gene primers was used to estimate how many nucleated cells each sample contained. To quantify the absolute abundance of each unique TCRbeta CDR3 rearrangement, sequence reads were collapsed and filtered. For each sample, productive Simpson clonality was calculated by taking the square root of Simpson's diversity index across productive rearrangements. What TCRdb holds here is the immuneACCESS table cut down to in-frame rearrangements. Part of the clones is not present; checked against another copy, under half of the missing clones reflect an unresolved V gene, and the others are unexplained. V, J and clone size derive from that table, while D and trimming were established from the DNA sequence. A total of approximately 240,000 clones appear in this sample, about 80% of them only once. The ten most abundant clones make up 3% of the sample.

Sequenced: peripheral blood. The receptor's source is a woman in her 30s who had recovered from COVID-19.

The nucleotides are TGTGCCAGCAGCCAAGATGCGACAGGGAGTTCACCCCTCCACTTT. The resulting protein is CASSQDATGSSPLHF. The rearranged segments are TRBV3-1 (or the pseudogene TRBV3-2) and TRBJ1-6; TRBD1 agrees with 7 junctional bases. V trim: 0 bases; J trim: 9 bases; unmatched bases: 5. From a lookup of the germline V gene (reference sequence), CDR1 and CDR2 are LGHDT and YNNKEL. From the cysteine up to the phenylalanine, the CDR3 has a length of 15 residues. The CDR3 DNA has 45 bases and is translated from base 1.